Shown below are 4 T cell receptor beta chains from a single sample sequenced in a study of blood T cell repertoires in COVID-19. The data were produced by immunoSEQ multiplex PCR, yet TCRdb's version contains in-frame clones alone and is incomplete. The table lists hundreds of thousands of clones, around 82% of them singletons. Sequencing input: PBMCs or T cells enriched from blood (not recorded which). These TCRs come from a man aged 25-45 years with acute COVID-19.

V and J are TRBV5-1 and TRBJ2-5; D possibly corresponds to TRBD2 (6 bases). The CDR3 covers 14 residues. V was pared by 5 bases and J by 2 bases, with 13 bases between. Germline CDR1 is SGHRS and CDR2 is YFSETQ. The DNA of the CDR3 is TGCGCCAGCAGTGCACGGGGGACTCAAGAGACCCAGTACTTC. Its translation: CASSARGTQETQYF.

The chain is built from TRBV6-5 and TRBJ1-2; 10 nucleotides match TRBD1. Germline V CDR1 and CDR2: MNHEY, SVGAGI. Losses at the gene ends were 8 bases for V and 5 bases for J; bases not matched to a gene: 8. There are 14 residues in the CDR3. This chain's CDR3 is CASDRTGGLYGYTF. The CDR3, as DNA: TGTGCCAGCGACCGGACAGGGGGGTTATATGGCTACACCTTC.

The chain has TRBV2 and TRBJ2-1, with 7 nucleotides matching TRBD2. This CDR3 is built from 17 residues. Per germline, CDR1 SNHLY and CDR2 FYNNEI. V gave up 2 bases and J gave up 7 bases; unmatched junction bases: 14. The CDR3 bases are TGTGCCAGCAGTGAAAGCGGGGATTCGTTTGGGGGTAATGAGCAGTTCTTC. This sequence encodes CASSESGDSFGGNEQFF.

The chain uses TRBV5-1 and TRBJ1-1, with D possibly being TRBD1 (5 bases). The germline V gene has CDR1 SGHRS and CDR2 YFSETQ. V was clipped by 3 bases and J by 3 bases, with 15 bases between them. The CDR3 loop spans 15 amino acids. This CDR3 reads CASSSGGTKDTEAFF. The CDR3 nucleotides are TGCGCCAGCAGCTCGGGGGGGACCAAGGACACTGAAGCTTTCTTT.